This T cell receptor beta chain stems from a study of identical twins. Whole-study findings and limits: When twins shared out-of-frame alpha sequences, those sequences had excess low generation probability.

TCRdb passed the 5' RACE reads through MiXCR, listing each CDR3 protein once. The sample contains under 350,000 distinct CDR3 sequences, around 9.7% of which appear only once. A note on this clonotype: No antigen is known for it.

The same data also went into a second study, on yellow fever vaccine responses in identical twins.

The specimen was CD8+ T cells sorted from blood. The receptor was isolated from a woman between 18 and 29 years old in good health.

The CDR3, as DNA: TGTGCCAGCAGTGCAACGCTTCAGGGAAGCAATCAGCCCCAGCATTTT. This translates into CASSATLQGSNQPQHF. The chain is built from TRBV6-1 and TRBJ1-5; D is possibly TRBD1 (5 bases). The germline V gene encodes CDR1 MNHNS and CDR2 SASEGT. V lost 4 bases to trimming and J lost 1 base, with 14 bases between them. The CDR3 is 16 amino acids.